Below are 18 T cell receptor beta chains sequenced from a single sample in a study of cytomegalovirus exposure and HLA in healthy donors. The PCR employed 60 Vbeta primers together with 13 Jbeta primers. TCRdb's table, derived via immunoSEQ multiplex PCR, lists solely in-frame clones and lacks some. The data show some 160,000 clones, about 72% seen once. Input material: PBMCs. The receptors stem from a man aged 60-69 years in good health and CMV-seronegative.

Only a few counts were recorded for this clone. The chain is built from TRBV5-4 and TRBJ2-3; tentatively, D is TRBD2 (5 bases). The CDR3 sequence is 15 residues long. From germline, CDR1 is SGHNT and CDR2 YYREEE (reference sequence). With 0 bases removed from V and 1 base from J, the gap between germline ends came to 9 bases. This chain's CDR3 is CASSLGGDGTDTQYF. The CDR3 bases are TGTGCCAGCAGCTTGGGGGGAGACGGCACAGATACGCAGTATTTT.

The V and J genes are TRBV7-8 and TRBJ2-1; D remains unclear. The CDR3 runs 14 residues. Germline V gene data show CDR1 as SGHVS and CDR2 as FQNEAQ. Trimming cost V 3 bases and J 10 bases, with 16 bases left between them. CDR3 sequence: CASSFPLTQGEQFF. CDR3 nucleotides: TGTGCCAGCAGCTTCCCCTTGACTCAAGGAGAGCAGTTCTTC.

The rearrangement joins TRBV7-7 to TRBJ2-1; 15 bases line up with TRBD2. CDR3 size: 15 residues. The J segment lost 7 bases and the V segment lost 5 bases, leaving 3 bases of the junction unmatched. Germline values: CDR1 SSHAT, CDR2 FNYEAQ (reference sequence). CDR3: CASSLGTSGRNEQFF. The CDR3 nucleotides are TGTGCCAGCAGCCTAGGGACTAGCGGGAGGAATGAGCAGTTCTTC.

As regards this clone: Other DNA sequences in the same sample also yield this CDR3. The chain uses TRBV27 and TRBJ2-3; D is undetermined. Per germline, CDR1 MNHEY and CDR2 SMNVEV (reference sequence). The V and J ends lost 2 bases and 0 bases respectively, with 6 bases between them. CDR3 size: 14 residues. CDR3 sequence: CASSLGRSTDTQYF. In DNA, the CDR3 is TGTGCCAGCAGTTTAGGCCGCAGCACAGATACGCAGTATTTT.

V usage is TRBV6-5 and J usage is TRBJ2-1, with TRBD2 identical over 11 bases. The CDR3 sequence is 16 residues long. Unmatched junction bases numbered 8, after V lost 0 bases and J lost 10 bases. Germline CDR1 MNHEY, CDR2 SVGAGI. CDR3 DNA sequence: TGTGCCAGCAGTTACTCAGGGACTAGCGGCATGGGGGAGCAGTTCTTC. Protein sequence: CASSYSGTSGMGEQFF.

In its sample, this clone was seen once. The CDR3 spells CASSLIRGGPTEAFF. Written as DNA, the CDR3 is TGTGCCAGCAGTTTAATCCGGGGGGGCCCCACTGAAGCTTTCTTT. The chain joins TRBV27 to TRBJ1-1; D possibly corresponds to TRBD1 (6 bases). The CDR3 has 15 amino acids. From germline, CDR1 is MNHEY and CDR2 SMNVEV (reference sequence). Deletions cut 2 bases from V and 4 bases from J, with 14 bases between.

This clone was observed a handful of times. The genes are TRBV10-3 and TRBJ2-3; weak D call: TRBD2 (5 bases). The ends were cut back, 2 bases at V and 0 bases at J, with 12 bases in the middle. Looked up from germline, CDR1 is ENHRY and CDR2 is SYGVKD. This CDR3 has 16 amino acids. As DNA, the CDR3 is TGTGCCATCAGTGAGGAGCCTAGCCAAAGCACAGATACGCAGTATTTT. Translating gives CAISEEPSQSTDTQYF.

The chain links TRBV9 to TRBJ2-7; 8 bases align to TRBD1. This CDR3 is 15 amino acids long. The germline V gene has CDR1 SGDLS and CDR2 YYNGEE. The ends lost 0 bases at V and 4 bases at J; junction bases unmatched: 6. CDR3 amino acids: CASSVEAGGSYEQYF. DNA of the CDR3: TGTGCCAGCAGCGTAGAAGCAGGGGGCAGTTACGAGCAGTACTTC.

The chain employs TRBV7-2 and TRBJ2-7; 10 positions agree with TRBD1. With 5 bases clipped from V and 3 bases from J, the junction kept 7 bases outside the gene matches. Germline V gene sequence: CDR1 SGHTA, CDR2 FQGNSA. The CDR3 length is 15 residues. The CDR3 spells CASSTSGQGSYEQYF. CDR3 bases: TGTGCCAGCAGCACCTCGGGACAGGGGAGCTACGAGCAGTACTTC.

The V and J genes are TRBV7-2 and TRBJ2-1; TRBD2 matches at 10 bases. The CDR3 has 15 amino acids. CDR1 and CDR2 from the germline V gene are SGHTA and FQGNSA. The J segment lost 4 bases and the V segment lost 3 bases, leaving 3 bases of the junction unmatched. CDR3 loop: CASSFRTSGYNEQFF. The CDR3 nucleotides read TGTGCCAGCAGCTTCCGGACTAGCGGATACAATGAGCAGTTCTTC.

This CDR3 reads CASSLPGGYNYGYTF. Written as DNA, the CDR3 is TGTGCCAGCAGCTTGCCGGGGGGCTATAACTATGGCTACACCTTC. This chain connects TRBV5-6 to TRBJ1-2, with a weak D call TRBD1 (6 bases). Trimming shortened V by 1 base and J by 1 base, and 11 bases separated the two germline ends. CDR1 and CDR2 from the germline V gene are SGHDT and YYEEEE. This CDR3 contains 15 residues.

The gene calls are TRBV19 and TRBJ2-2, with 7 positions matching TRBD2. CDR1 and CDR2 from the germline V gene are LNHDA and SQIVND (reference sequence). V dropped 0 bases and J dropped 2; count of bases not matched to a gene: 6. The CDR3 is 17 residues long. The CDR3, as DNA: TGTGCCAGTAGTATAGAGTCTAGCGGAGAAAACACCGGGGAGCTGTTTTTT. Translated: CASSIESSGENTGELFF. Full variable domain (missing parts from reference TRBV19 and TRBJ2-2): DGGITQSPKYLFRKEGQNVTLSCEQNLNHDAMYWYRQDPGQGLRLIYYSQIVNDFQKGDIAEGYSVSREKKESFPLTVTSAQKNPTAFYLCASSIESSGENTGELFFGEGSRLTVL.

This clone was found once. The CDR3 DNA sequence: TGTGCCAGCAGTGAAATAGCGGCTGGGAATGAGCAGTTCTTC. Residues: CASSEIAAGNEQFF. J is TRBJ2-1 and V is TRBV6-4, with D perhaps matching TRBD2 (6 bases). CDR1 is MRHNA, CDR2 SNTAGT, per germline. This CDR3 spans 14 amino acids. The ends were cut back, 3 bases at V and 7 bases at J, with 13 bases in the middle.

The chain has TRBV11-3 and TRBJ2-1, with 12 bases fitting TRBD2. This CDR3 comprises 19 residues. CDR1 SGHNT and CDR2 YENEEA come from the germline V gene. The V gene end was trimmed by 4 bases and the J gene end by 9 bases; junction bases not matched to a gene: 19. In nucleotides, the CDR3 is TGTGCCAGCAGCTCCGGTAATTTACTAGCGGGAGGTCTGAACGGTGAGCAGTTCTTC. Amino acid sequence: CASSSGNLLAGGLNGEQFF.

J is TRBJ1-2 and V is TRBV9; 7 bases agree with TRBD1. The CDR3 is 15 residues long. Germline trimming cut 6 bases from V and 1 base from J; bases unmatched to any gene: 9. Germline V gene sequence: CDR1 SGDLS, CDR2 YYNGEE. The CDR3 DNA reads TGTGCCAGCACCCTTGACAGGGAACTTAACTATGGCTACACCTTC. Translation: CASTLDRELNYGYTF.

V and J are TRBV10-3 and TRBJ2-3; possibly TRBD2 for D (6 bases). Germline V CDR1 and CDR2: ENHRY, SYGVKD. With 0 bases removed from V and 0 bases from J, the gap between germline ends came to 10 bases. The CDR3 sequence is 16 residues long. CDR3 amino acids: CAISESGGTSTDTQYF. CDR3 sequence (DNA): TGTGCCATCAGTGAGTCAGGCGGGACTAGCACAGATACGCAGTATTTT.

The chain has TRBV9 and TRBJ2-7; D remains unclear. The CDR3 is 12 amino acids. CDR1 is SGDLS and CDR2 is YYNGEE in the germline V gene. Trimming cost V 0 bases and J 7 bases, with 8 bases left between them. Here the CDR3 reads CASSVVHNEQYF. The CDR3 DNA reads TGTGCCAGCAGCGTAGTTCACAATGAGCAGTACTTC.

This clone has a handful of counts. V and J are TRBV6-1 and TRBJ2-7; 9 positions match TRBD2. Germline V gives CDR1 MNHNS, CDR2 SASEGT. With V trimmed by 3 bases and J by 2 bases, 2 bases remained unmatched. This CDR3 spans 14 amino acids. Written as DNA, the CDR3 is TGTGCCAGCAGTGATGTAGCGGGGGCCTACGAGCAGTACTTC. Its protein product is CASSDVAGAYEQYF.